This T cell receptor beta chain stems from a study of T cell repertoires in cytomegalovirus infection. Whole-study results and caveats: Dominating the ex vivo response were TCR beta clonotypes that were CMV-specific and HLA-C-restricted. Of the TCR beta families, the public ones yielded a cumulative frequency that identified carriers of CMV plus the relevant HLA.

One entry per CDR3 protein results from TCRdb running MiXCR on the reads. Altogether about 490,000 distinct CDR3 sequences are present, 16% being singletons, with the ten largest covering more than 20%. Turning to this clonotype: Its antigen is not known.

The sample taken for sequencing was CD8+ T cells from PBMCs. The receptor was derived from a human donor in good health (CMV status not recorded). Some clones in this sample may be carry-over from other donors' samples.

CDR3 sequence (DNA): TGTGCCAGCAGCCCGATAGACAGGGAAGGACTGTTGAACACTGAAGCTTTCTTT. It encodes CASSPIDREGLLNTEAFF. The chain has TRBV4-2 and TRBJ1-1; 7 nucleotides agree with TRBD1. Looked up from germline, CDR1 is LGHNA and CDR2 is YNFKEQ. V trimming: 4 bases; J trimming: 0 bases; junction bases outside the gene matches: 14. The CDR3 is made up of 18 amino acids.